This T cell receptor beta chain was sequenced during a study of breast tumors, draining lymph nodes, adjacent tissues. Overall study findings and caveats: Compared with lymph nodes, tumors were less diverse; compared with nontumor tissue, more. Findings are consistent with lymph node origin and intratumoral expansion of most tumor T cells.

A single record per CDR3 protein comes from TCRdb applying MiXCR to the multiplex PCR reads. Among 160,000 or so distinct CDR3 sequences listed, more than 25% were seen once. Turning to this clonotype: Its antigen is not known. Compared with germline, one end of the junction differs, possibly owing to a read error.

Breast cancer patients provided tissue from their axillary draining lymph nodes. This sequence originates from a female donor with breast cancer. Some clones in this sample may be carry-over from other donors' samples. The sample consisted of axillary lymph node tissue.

The CDR3 here is CACSGTGIPGSEQYF. DNA for the CDR3: TGTGCCTGCAGCGGCACCGGGATACCGGGTAGCGAGCAGTACTTC. The chain joins TRBV9 to TRBJ2-7; a possible D gene is TRBD2 (5 bases). The V gene's germline CDR1 is SGDLS and CDR2 YYNGEE. This CDR3 is built from 15 residues.